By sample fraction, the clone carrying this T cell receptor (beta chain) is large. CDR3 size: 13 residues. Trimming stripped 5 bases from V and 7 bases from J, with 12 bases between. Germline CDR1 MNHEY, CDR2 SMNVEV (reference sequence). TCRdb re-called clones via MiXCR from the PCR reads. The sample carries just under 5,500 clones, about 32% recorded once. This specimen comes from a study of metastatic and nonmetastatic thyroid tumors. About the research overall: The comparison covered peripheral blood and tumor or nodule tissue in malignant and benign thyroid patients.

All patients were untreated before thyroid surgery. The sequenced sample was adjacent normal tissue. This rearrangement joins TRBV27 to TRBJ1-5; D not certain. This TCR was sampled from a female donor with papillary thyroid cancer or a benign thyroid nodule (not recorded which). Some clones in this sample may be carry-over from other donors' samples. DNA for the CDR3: TGTGCCAGCAGTCCCCGGTACGGCCAGCCCCAGCATTTT. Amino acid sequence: CASSPRYGQPQHF.